This T cell receptor beta chain was observed in a study of blood T cell repertoires in COVID-19 (dated by TCRdb to 2020 to 2022). In the study overall: Samples covering the acute and convalescent phases of COVID-19 were provided by collaborators in the United States, Italy and Spain. The material from the prospective study consisted of cDNA or gDNA derived from T cells, B-cell-depleted T cells, or PBMCs. The dataset comprised deeply sampled blood TCRbeta repertoires from subjects exposed to, actively infected with, or recovered from COVID-19. Samples came from the ongoing ImmuneRACE study (first 160 participants) plus 1,254 subjects from 6 global collaborators. Sample metadata almost always included a de-identified subject ID, COVID-19 status, age in years and sex. Where available, HLA class I and class II types were taken from metadata supplied by the sample provider and were not determined by assay-based typing. The repertoires were made available in a free public database intended to serve as a resource for research on the immune response to SARS-CoV-2. Study-level results and caveats: How much clinical and demographic metadata was included differed by source and by participant, and the metadata was provided uncurated.

The collaborating institutions used their own protocols to collect whole blood in K2EDTA tubes. Collaborator samples were shipped for TCRbeta analysis as frozen whole blood, isolated PBMCs, or DNA extracted from either sample type. On this clone itself: Its antigen is still unknown. No quality values exist for individual bases; no much larger clone is one base distant.

TCRbeta CDR3 regions were amplified from genomic DNA by means of the immunoSEQ Assay, a bias-controlled multiplex PCR. Per the original workflow: The number of nucleated cells in each sample was estimated by amplification of reference gene primers within the assay. To quantify the absolute abundance of each unique TCRbeta CDR3 rearrangement, sequence reads were collapsed and filtered. For each sample, productive Simpson clonality was calculated by taking the square root of Simpson's diversity index across productive rearrangements. The table comes from immuneACCESS by way of TCRdb, which keeps in-frame sequences with V and J called. Part of the clones is missing from these tables; in studies checked, under half for an unresolved V gene and the rest for unknown reasons. That table gives V, J and clone size, and the DNA gave D and trimming. This sample holds fewer than 250,000 clones; roughly 90% were observed only once. Jointly, the top ten make up about 2% of the sample.

The germline ends are 19 bases apart after V is trimmed by 5 bases and J by 1 base. The germline V gene provides CDR1 SGHTA and CDR2 FQGNSA. The CDR3 runs 17 residues from the cysteine to the phenylalanine. CDR3 DNA only is kept here, 51 bases in frame from base 1. Sequencing input: peripheral blood. The rearranged chain carries TRBV7-2 and TRBJ2-3; a tentative D call is TRBD1 (5 bases match). The sequence was collected from a woman in her fifties or sixties with acute or convalescent COVID-19. The CDR3 here reads CASSTRGWGGRTDTQYF. The nucleotide sequence reads as follows: TGTGCCAGCAGCACCCGAGGTTGGGGCGGACGCACAGATACGCAGTATTTT. Joined to the reference TRBV7-2 and TRBJ2-3 proteins, this CDR3 gives the full variable domain: GAGVSQSPSNKVTEKGKDVELRCDPISGHTALYWYRQSLGQGLEFLIYFQGNSAPDKSGLPSDRFSAERTGGSVSTLTIQRTQQEDSAVYLCASSTRGWGGRTDTQYFGPGTRLTVL.